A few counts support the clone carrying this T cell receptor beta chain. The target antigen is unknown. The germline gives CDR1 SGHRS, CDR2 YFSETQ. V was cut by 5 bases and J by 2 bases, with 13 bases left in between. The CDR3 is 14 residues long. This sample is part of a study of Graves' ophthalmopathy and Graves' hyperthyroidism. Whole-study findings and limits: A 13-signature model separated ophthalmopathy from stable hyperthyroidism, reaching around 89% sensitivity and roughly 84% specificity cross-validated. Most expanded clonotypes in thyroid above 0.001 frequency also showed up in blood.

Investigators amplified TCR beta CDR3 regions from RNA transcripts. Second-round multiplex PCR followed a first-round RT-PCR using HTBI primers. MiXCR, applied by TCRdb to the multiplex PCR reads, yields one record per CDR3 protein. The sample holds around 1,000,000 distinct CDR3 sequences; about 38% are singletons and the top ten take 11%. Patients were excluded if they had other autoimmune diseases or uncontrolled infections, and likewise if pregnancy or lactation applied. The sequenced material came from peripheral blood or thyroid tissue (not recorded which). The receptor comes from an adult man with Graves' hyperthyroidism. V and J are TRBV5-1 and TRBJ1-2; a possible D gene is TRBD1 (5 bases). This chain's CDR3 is CASRRGTFNYGYTF. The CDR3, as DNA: TGCGCCAGCAGAAGAGGGACTTTCAACTATGGCTACACCTTC. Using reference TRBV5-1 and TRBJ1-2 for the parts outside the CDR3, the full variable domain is KAGVTQTPRYLIKTRGQQVTLSCSPISGHRSVSWYQQTPGQGLQFLFEYFSETQRNKGNFPGRFSGRQFSNSRSEMNVSTLELGDSALYLCASRRGTFNYGYTFGSGTRLTVV.